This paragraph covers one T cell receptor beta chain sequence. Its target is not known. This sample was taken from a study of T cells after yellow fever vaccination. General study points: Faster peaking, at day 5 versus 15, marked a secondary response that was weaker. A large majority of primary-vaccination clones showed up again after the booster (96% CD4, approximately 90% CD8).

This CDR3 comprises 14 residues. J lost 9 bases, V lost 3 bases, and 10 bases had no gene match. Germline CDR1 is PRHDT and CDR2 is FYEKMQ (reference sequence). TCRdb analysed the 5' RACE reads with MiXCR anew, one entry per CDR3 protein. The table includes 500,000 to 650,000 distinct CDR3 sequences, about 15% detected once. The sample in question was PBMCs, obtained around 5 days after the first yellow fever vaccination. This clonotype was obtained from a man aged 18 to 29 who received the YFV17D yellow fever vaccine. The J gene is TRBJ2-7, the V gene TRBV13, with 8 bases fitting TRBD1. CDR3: CASSLRTGGVGQYV. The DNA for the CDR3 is TGTGCCAGCAGCTTGAGAACAGGGGGAGTGGGGCAGTACGTC.